This T cell receptor (beta chain) was recorded in a study of cytomegalovirus exposure and HLA in healthy donors. Whole-study results and caveats: Earlier findings revealed that most TCR beta V segments proved productive either about 90% or about 30% of the time.

The PCR used 60 Vbeta and 13 Jbeta primers. Per the authors' pipeline: Tens of millions of unique TCR beta chains, roughly 12 million shared, were counted in a later analysis. Only in-frame clones appear in the TCRdb table, and some are missing; sequencing was by immunoSEQ multiplex PCR. That table supplies the V and J calls and clone size; D and trimming were determined from the DNA. The data show roughly 100,000 clones, with roughly 79% seen just once and about 5% held by the top ten. There were likely unrecorded immune exposures, though donors were nominally healthy when sampled. Germline assignment: CDR1 SQVTM and CDR2 ANQGSEA. V lost 2 bases and J 0 bases, leaving 14 bases between the germline ends. This CDR3 has 16 amino acids. Concerning this clone: What it recognizes is unknown.

The receptor comes from a middle-aged woman in good health and CMV-seronegative. The sample consisted of PBMCs. The rearrangement uses TRBV29-1 and TRBJ1-3; D might be TRBD1 (5 bases). The CDR3 protein is CSVEIFGGYSGNTIYF. The CDR3 DNA reads TGCAGCGTTGAAATATTTGGGGGGTACTCTGGAAACACCATATATTTT.